The rows below give T cell receptor beta chains drawn from one sample of a study of neurological immune-mediated disorders. MiXCR, run by TCRdb on the 5' RACE reads, gives a single entry per CDR3 protein. The top ten hold around 2.1% of the sample, which has about 60,000 distinct CDR3 sequences, roughly 3.5% seen once. The sample consisted of PBMCs. The receptors were sampled from a woman in her forties or fifties with multiple sclerosis. CDR3s include the opening cysteine and the closing phenylalanine or tryptophan. A D gene is named only where the DNA matches it firmly. Clone size is shown for a subset of rows, as once, few, many or a class of expanded clone.

CDR3nt,CDR3aa,v_gene,j_gene,abundance,len,d_gene
TGCAGTGCGAGGGGGCGGGAGCGAGGGACAGATACGCAGTATTTT,CSARGRERGTDTQYF,TRBV20-1,TRBJ2-3,many,15,.
TGTGCCACGCAGGGGGCCAAAAACATTCAGTACTTC,CATQGAKNIQYF,TRBV15,TRBJ2-4,many,12,.
TGCAGTGCTAGAGATCCCCTAGCGGCCACAGATACGCAGTATTTT,CSARDPLAATDTQYF,TRBV20-1,TRBJ2-3,many,15,TRBD2
TGTGCCAGCAGGGAGACCGTAACTAATGAAAAACTGTTTTTT,CASRETVTNEKLFF,TRBV2,TRBJ1-4,many,14,.
TGTGCCAGCAGCTTTACCAGGGGTTCCACCGGGGAGCTGTTTTTT,CASSFTRGSTGELFF,TRBV7-2,TRBJ2-2,many,15,.
TGTGCCAGCAGCCGGAATGAGGCTTACAATGAGCAGTTCTTC,CASSRNEAYNEQFF,TRBV7-8,TRBJ2-1,many,14,.
TGTGCCAGCAGCTCCGGTCACGACTATGGCTACACCTTC,CASSSGHDYGYTF,TRBV7-3,TRBJ1-2,many,13,.
TGTGCCAGCAGCCAAGGAAGGGGAGATGGCTACACCTTC,CASSQGRGDGYTF,TRBV3-1,TRBJ1-2,many,13,.
TGCAGTGCTAGAGTAACAGGCTCCTATAATTCACCCCTCAACTTT,CSARVTGSYNSPLNF,TRBV20-1,TRBJ1-6,few,15,.
TGTGCCAGCAGCCGGCAGGGGAAATACGGCTACACCTTC,CASSRQGKYGYTF,TRBV7-9,TRBJ1-2,few,13,.
TGCGCCAGCAGCTTGTCAGGGACGTACCAAGAGACCCAGTACTTC,CASSLSGTYQETQYF,TRBV5-1,TRBJ2-5,many,15,.
TGTGCCAGCTCACCCTACCCCTCAGGGACCAAAAACATTCAGTACTTC,CASSPYPSGTKNIQYF,TRBV18,TRBJ2-4,few,16,.
TGCAGCGGCCTTGGGGCCGGGGGGCAGTTCTTC,CSGLGAGGQFF,TRBV29-1,TRBJ2-1,many,11,.
TGTGCCAGCAGCTCCGGACAGGTTTCTGAAGCTTTCTTT,CASSSGQVSEAFF,TRBV7-9,TRBJ1-1,many,13,TRBD1
TGTGCCAGCATCCTGGGGGCGGGAGGCAGGGAGCAGTACTTC,CASILGAGGREQYF,TRBV7-2,TRBJ2-7,many,14,TRBD2
TGCAGTGCCCGCGACAGCCTCCAAAACATTCAGTACTTC,CSARDSLQNIQYF,TRBV20-1,TRBJ2-4,many,13,.
TGTGCCACCAGTCCTGACGCAGGGTACACAGATACGCAGTATTTT,CATSPDAGYTDTQYF,TRBV24-1,TRBJ2-3,many,15,.
TGCGCCAGCAGCTTGGCGGGACAGGGTTTAGATACGCAGTATTTT,CASSLAGQGLDTQYF,TRBV5-1,TRBJ2-3,few,15,TRBD1
TGTGCCAGCAGCTTGGCTAGCGCCTACGAGCAGTACTTC,CASSLASAYEQYF,TRBV7-9,TRBJ2-7,.,13,.
TGCAGTGCTAGAAACCCCCAGGACAGGGGAGGAGAGACCCAGTACTTC,CSARNPQDRGGETQYF,TRBV20-1,TRBJ2-5,few,16,TRBD1
TGCGCCAGCAGCTTGGAGGCAGGGAATACCGGGGAGCTGTTTTTT,CASSLEAGNTGELFF,TRBV5-1,TRBJ2-2,many,15,.
TGCAGTGCTAGAGTCCACGGTCTTACAGGAGGGTACACTGAAGCTTTCTTT,CSARVHGLTGGYTEAFF,TRBV20-1,TRBJ1-1,many,17,.
TGTGCCAGTCATGGGACCTACAATGAGCAGTTCTTC,CASHGTYNEQFF,TRBV12-3/TRBV12-4,TRBJ2-1,many,12,.
TGTGCCAGCAGTGAAGCTCGGCAGCCCCAGAATTTT,CASSEARQPQNF,TRBV6-1,TRBJ1-5,.,12,.
TGCAGCGTTGAAGGGACTAGCGGGTTCTTCTTATACAATGAGCAGTTCTTC,CSVEGTSGFFLYNEQFF,TRBV29-1,TRBJ2-1,many,17,TRBD2
TGTGCCAGCAGATTTCGGCAGGGGCGAAGAGAGACCCAGTACTTC,CASRFRQGRRETQYF,TRBV21-1,TRBJ2-5,.,15,.
TGTGCCAGCAGTTTAGCGGGTTACAATGAGCAGTTCTTC,CASSLAGYNEQFF,TRBV6-1,TRBJ2-1,many,13,TRBD2
TGTGCCAGCAGCTTCGACGGAAGATTGAATTACGAGCAGTACTTC,CASSFDGRLNYEQYF,TRBV5-5,TRBJ2-7,many,15,.
TGTGCCAGCAGCAAACTCGGAGATACGCAGTATTTT,CASSKLGDTQYF,TRBV3-1,TRBJ2-3,.,12,.
TGTGCCAGCAGTCGGGACAGCAGTAATCTGAACACTGAAGCTTTCTTT,CASSRDSSNLNTEAFF,TRBV6-2/TRBV6-3,TRBJ1-1,many,16,TRBD1
TGTGCCAGCAGTCCAGCGAACACCGGGGAGCTGTTTTTT,CASSPANTGELFF,TRBV6-4,TRBJ2-2,many,13,.
TGCAGCGTTGAGGGGCGGGAGGGATATACCTACGAGCAGTACTTC,CSVEGREGYTYEQYF,TRBV29-1,TRBJ2-7,many,15,TRBD2
TGCAGTGCTAGTCTACTTCCCTACGAGCAGTACTTC,CSASLLPYEQYF,TRBV20-1,TRBJ2-7,many,12,.